This T cell receptor beta chain is drawn from a study of cytomegalovirus exposure and HLA in healthy donors. Measured with immunoSEQ multiplex PCR; TCRdb has only the in-frame clones, and not every one. This sample has approximately 160,000 clones, with less than 95% found just once. The V end lost 3 bases, the J end lost 0 bases, and 6 bases lay between the germline ends. CDR1 and CDR2 from the germline V gene are MDHEN and SYDVKM. The CDR3 is made up of 13 amino acids. The clonotype was recovered from a woman younger than 35 in good health and CMV-seropositive. The chain is built from TRBV28 and TRBJ2-7; D not certain. The source material was PBMCs. CDR3 protein: CASSFSVSYEQYF. The CDR3 nucleotides read TGTGCCAGCAGTTTTTCGGTCTCCTACGAGCAGTACTTC.